This TCR beta chain was recorded in a study of post-analysis software for immune sequencing data. General observations from the study: Significantly lower normalized Chao1 diversity was found in patients with multiple sclerosis relative to controls.

Worth noting for this clonotype: No antigen is known for it.

Prepared TCR beta cDNA libraries contained unique molecular identifiers. The yield from about 1 to 10 million T cells was 500,000 or so cDNA molecules in total. In TCRdb, the PCR reads were re-called with MiXCR into one record per CDR3 protein. The profile shows 750,000 to 950,000 distinct CDR3 sequences, roughly 50% of them singletons. This TCR was sampled from a girl under 18 with multiple sclerosis. The sample was blood.

The DNA of the CDR3 is TGTGCTAGTGGTGGACCGGGACAGCTGCAGTACTTC. Amino acid sequence: CASGGPGQLQYF. V usage is TRBV12-5 and J usage is TRBJ2-7, with 7 bases identical to TRBD1. This CDR3 contains 12 residues. The V gene end was trimmed by 5 bases and the J gene end by 9 bases; junction bases not matched to a gene: 7. From germline, CDR1 is LGHNT and CDR2 FRNRAP.